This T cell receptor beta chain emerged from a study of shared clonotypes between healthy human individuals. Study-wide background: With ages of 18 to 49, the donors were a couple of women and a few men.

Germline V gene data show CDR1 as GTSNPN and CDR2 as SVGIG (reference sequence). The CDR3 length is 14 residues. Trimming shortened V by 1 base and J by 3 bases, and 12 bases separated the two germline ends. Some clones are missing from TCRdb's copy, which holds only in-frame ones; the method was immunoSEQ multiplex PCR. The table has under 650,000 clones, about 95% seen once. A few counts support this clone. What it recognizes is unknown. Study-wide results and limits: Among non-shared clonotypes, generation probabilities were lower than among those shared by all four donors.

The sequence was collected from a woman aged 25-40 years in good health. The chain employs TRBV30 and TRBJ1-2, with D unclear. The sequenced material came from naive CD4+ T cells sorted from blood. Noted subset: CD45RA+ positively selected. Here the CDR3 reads CAWSGPRFDYGYTF. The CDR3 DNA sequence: TGTGCCTGGAGTGGCCCACGGTTCGACTATGGCTACACCTTC. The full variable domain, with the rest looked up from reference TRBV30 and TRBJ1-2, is SQTIHQWPATLVQPVGSPLSLECTVEGTSNPNLYWYRQAAGRGLQLLFYSVGIGQISSEVPQNLSASRPQDRQFILSSKKLLLSDSGFYLCAWSGPRFDYGYTFGSGTRLTVV.